These T cell receptor beta chains were read from a single sample in a study of CD8+ T cells in alopecia areata. Assay: immunoSEQ multiplex PCR; the TCRdb copy retains only in-frame clones and omits some. This sample has more than 90,000 clones, with 50% to 75% found just once. Here the sequenced sample was CD8+ T cells sorted from blood, taken at week 4, from a patient treated with tofacitinib. The receptor source for this set is a human donor with alopecia areata. Both conserved end residues are trimmed from each CDR3. Fields, in order: V gene, J gene, CDR3 protein.

>TRBV6-5|TRBJ2-5
ASSYGGSKGSETQY
>TRBV29-1|TRBJ2-7
SAHTYTYEQY
>TRBV6-5|TRBJ2-3
ASSYWQGLGTDTQY
>TRBV29-1|TRBJ2-7
SVDVRAGYEQY
>TRBV2|TRBJ2-7
ASSPTYEQY
>TRBV11-2|TRBJ2-7
ASKPGQVSYEQY
>TRBV29-1|TRBJ2-3
SVDTDTQY
>TRBV30|TRBJ2-3
AWSVGGGADTQY
>TRBV27|TRBJ2-1
ASTDRGDEQF
>TRBV6-5|TRBJ2-5
ASSPSAGLTETQY
>TRBV11-2|TRBJ2-1
ASRGQGRDNEQF
>TRBV29-1|TRBJ2-1
SALTSGGYNEQF
>TRBV28|TRBJ2-3
ASSGDGTDTQY
>TRBV30|TRBJ1-6
AWSPNPGSPLH
>TRBV7-3|TRBJ2-3
ASSLLGSYTDTQY
>TRBV7-2|TRBJ2-5
ASSLGGNGGQETQY
>TRBV9|TRBJ1-2
ASSHGTDGYT
>TRBV29-1|TRBJ1-2
SALTAGTVNYGYT
>TRBV27|TRBJ2-5
ASSLLGLQETQY
>TRBV9|TRBJ2-7
ASSVAGTGQTYEQY
>TRBV30|TRBJ2-3
AWSSGQGTDTQY
>TRBV29-1|TRBJ2-7
SVAGAHYEQY
>TRBV5-6|TRBJ2-3
ASSPGQGGTSVADTQY
>TRBV5-8|TRBJ1-5
ASSLSERDLNQPQH
>TRBV7-2|TRBJ1-2
ASSITWGQANYGYT
>TRBV30|TRBJ1-1
ACQGSRAF
>TRBV7-9|TRBJ1-1
ASSSTETEAF
>TRBV28|TRBJ2-5
ASSPTRQTQETQY
>TRBV9|TRBJ2-7
ASSDSRTENFVPYEQY
>TRBV15|TRBJ2-7
ATSPSGTSYDEQY
>TRBV9|TRBJ2-3
ASSVEGYSTDTQY
>TRBV28|TRBJ2-1
ASSPGTGLNEQF
>TRBV29-1|TRBJ2-7
SVEGRGWPTATYEQY
>TRBV7-9|TRBJ2-3
ASSLQGAADTQY
>TRBV9|TRBJ2-7
ASSSGTGSYEQY
>TRBV6-5|TRBJ1-5
ASSFGMGQPQH
>TRBV4-1|TRBJ1-5
ASSQGSNQPQH
>TRBV25-1|TRBJ2-7
ASSGGGYEQY
>TRBV11-2|TRBJ2-7
ASSFHGGSYEQY
>TRBV21-1|TRBJ1-4
ASSKEGRELF
>TRBV13|TRBJ1-2
ASSRGTVDGYT
>TRBV9|TRBJ1-1
ASSVGWGNTEAF